This passage covers 27 T cell receptor beta chains from one sample sequenced in a study of blood T cell repertoires in COVID-19. This table comes from immunoSEQ multiplex PCR, and its TCRdb copy is limited to in-frame clones, with some not included. The sample contains more than 200,000 clones, roughly nine tenths of which appear only once. The sequenced material came from PBMCs or T cells enriched from blood (not recorded which). These receptors originate from a man aged 30-40 years who had recovered from COVID-19.

The gene calls are TRBV5-1 and TRBJ1-6; tentative D call: TRBD1 (6 bases). Looked up from germline, CDR1 is SGHRS and CDR2 is YFSETQ. CDR3 length: 17 amino acids. V was pared by 1 base and J by 7 bases, with 18 bases between. In nucleotides, the CDR3 is TGCGCCAGCAGCTTGCAAAACCCGGGACACATCAATTCACCCCTCCACTTT. It encodes CASSLQNPGHINSPLHF. Complete variable domain (other parts from reference TRBV5-1 and TRBJ1-6): KAGVTQTPRYLIKTRGQQVTLSCSPISGHRSVSWYQQTPGQGLQFLFEYFSETQRNKGNFPGRFSGRQFSNSRSEMNVSTLELGDSALYLCASSLQNPGHINSPLHFGNGTRLTVT.

This rearrangement joins TRBV11-2 to TRBJ2-1; TRBD2 might be the D (6 bases). In germline, CDR1 is SGHAT, CDR2 FQNNGV. V was shortened by 1 base and J by 4 bases, with 11 bases between the two germline ends. The CDR3 consists of 15 residues. This chain's CDR3 is CASSLVTGEYNEQFF. The CDR3 DNA reads TGTGCCAGCAGCTTAGTTACGGGAGAGTACAATGAGCAGTTCTTC.

V usage is TRBV3-1 (or the pseudogene TRBV3-2) and J usage is TRBJ2-7; D remains unclear. Per germline, CDR1 LGHDT and CDR2 YNNKEL (reference sequence). The V gene lost 2 bases and the J gene lost 4 bases, with 12 bases spanning the gap. This CDR3 is built from 14 residues. The CDR3 sequence is CASSQSLKTYEQYF. DNA for the CDR3: TGTGCCAGCAGCCAATCCCTTAAAACTTACGAGCAGTACTTC.

J is TRBJ1-2 and V is TRBV6-5, with 9 bases lining up with TRBD1. The germline CDR1 and CDR2 sequences are MNHEY and SVGAGI. V was clipped by 0 bases and J by 12 bases; unmatched bases: 8. This CDR3 region has 14 residues. The CDR3 reads CASSYSNSDRGHTF. The CDR3 nucleotides are TGTGCCAGCAGTTACTCGAATTCGGACAGGGGCCACACCTTC.

CDR3 region: CASSPGTGYQPQHF. DNA for the CDR3: TGCGCCAGCAGTCCCGGGACAGGGTATCAGCCCCAGCATTTT. The rearrangement uses TRBV5-1 and TRBJ1-5, with 9 positions matching TRBD1. J lost 5 bases, V lost 5 bases, and 5 bases had no gene match. This CDR3 spans 14 amino acids. Looked up from germline, CDR1 is SGHRS and CDR2 is YFSETQ.

V is TRBV6-2 or TRBV6-3 and J is TRBJ1-5, with a possible D match to TRBD1 (6 bases). The CDR3 is 14 residues long. CDR1 and CDR2 from the germline V gene are MNHEY and SVGEGT. Deletions cut 2 bases from V and 7 bases from J, with 12 bases between. The CDR3 reads CASSYGPGVQPQHF. The CDR3 DNA is TGTGCCAGCAGTTACGGGCCAGGGGTGCAGCCCCAGCATTTT.

The genes are TRBV19 and TRBJ1-2; weak D call: TRBD1 (6 bases). Trimming cost V 7 bases and J 4 bases, with 31 bases left between them. In germline, CDR1 is LNHDA, CDR2 SQIVND (reference sequence). The CDR3 contains 19 residues. CDR3 in DNA: TGTGCCAGTAACCCCTCGGGAGGGGGACAAATTGGACTTGGCTATGGCTACACCTTC. Encoded protein: CASNPSGGGQIGLGYGYTF.

The chain has TRBV6-1 and TRBJ1-3, with TRBD1 matching over 8 bases. CDR1 MNHNS and CDR2 SASEGT come from the germline V gene. This CDR3 is 18 amino acids long. The V and J ends lost 2 bases and 0 bases, in that order; junction bases with no gene match: 9. The CDR3: CASSEFYGQGNSGNTIYF. CDR3 bases: TGTGCCAGCAGTGAATTTTACGGACAGGGAAACTCTGGAAACACCATATATTTT.

V is TRBV9 and J is TRBJ2-1; D may be TRBD1 (6 bases). Trimming shortened V by 5 bases and J by 8 bases, and 14 bases separated the two germline ends. The CDR3 consists of 13 residues. The germline gives CDR1 SGDLS, CDR2 YYNGEE. CDR3 DNA sequence: TGTGCCAGCAGGCGTTCAGGGGTCGATGAGCAGTTCTTC. It translates to CASRRSGVDEQFF. Looking up the rest from reference TRBV9 and TRBJ2-1 gives the full variable domain: DSGVTQTPKHLITATGQRVTLRCSPRSGDLSVYWYQQSLDQGLQFLIQYYNGEERAKGNILERFSAQQFPDLHSELNLSSLELGDSALYFCASRRSGVDEQFFGPGTRLTVL.

The rearrangement joins TRBV6-5 to TRBJ2-5, with D maybe TRBD2 (6 bases). The CDR3 spans 14 residues. Germline V gene data show CDR1 as MNHEY and CDR2 as SVGAGI. The germline V and J ends were trimmed by 7 bases and 5 bases, with 17 bases remaining between them. CDR3 amino acids: CASNGGWVLETQYF. The CDR3 region has the DNA TGTGCCAGCAACGGAGGGTGGGTTCTGGAGACCCAGTACTTC.

This sequence joins TRBV6-5 and TRBJ1-5; tentatively, D is TRBD1 (6 bases). V was cut by 8 bases and J by 2 bases, with 10 bases left in between. The CDR3 contains 13 residues. Germline assignment: CDR1 MNHEY and CDR2 SVGAGI. CDR3 in DNA: TGTGCCAGCCTCTCAGGGGGCAATCAGCCCCAGCATTTT. Its translation is CASLSGGNQPQHF.

The chain joins TRBV5-1 to TRBJ2-7, with D perhaps TRBD1 (5 bases). The CDR3 covers 13 residues. Germline CDR1 reads SGHRS; CDR2 reads YFSETQ. V was cut by 1 base and J by 3 bases, with 8 bases left in between. CDR3 amino acids: CASSLRQGYEQYF. CDR3 sequence (DNA): TGCGCCAGCAGCTTGCGGCAGGGCTACGAGCAGTACTTC. Combining the CDR3 with reference TRBV5-1 and TRBJ2-7 gives the whole variable domain KAGVTQTPRYLIKTRGQQVTLSCSPISGHRSVSWYQQTPGQGLQFLFEYFSETQRNKGNFPGRFSGRQFSNSRSEMNVSTLELGDSALYLCASSLRQGYEQYFGPGTRLTVT.

The V gene is TRBV19, the J gene TRBJ2-1; 8 nucleotides line up with TRBD2. The CDR3 has 15 residues. The V gene's germline CDR1 is LNHDA and CDR2 SQIVND (reference sequence). V trimming: 4 bases; J trimming: 6 bases; junction bases outside the gene matches: 8. As DNA, the CDR3 is TGTGCCAGTAGTACCCCCCTAGCGGGTCCCAATGAGCAGTTCTTC. This sequence encodes CASSTPLAGPNEQFF.

The genes are TRBV19 and TRBJ1-2, with 9 bases lining up with TRBD1. The CDR3 consists of 14 residues. Germline-derived CDR1 and CDR2 are LNHDA and SQIVND (reference sequence). The trim removed 5 bases at V and 2 bases at J, leaving 3 bases unmatched. CDR3 DNA: TGTGCCAGTAGTTTCGACAGGGGGAACTATGGCTACACCTTC. The encoded protein is CASSFDRGNYGYTF. Full variable domain (outside the CDR3, taken from reference TRBV19 and TRBJ1-2): DGGITQSPKYLFRKEGQNVTLSCEQNLNHDAMYWYRQDPGQGLRLIYYSQIVNDFQKGDIAEGYSVSREKKESFPLTVTSAQKNPTAFYLCASSFDRGNYGYTFGSGTRLTVV.

This clone has more than one count but fewer than ten. CDR3 coding DNA: TGTGCCAGCAGTCCCCCAGGGGCGAACACTGAAGCTTTCTTT. Its translation: CASSPPGANTEAFF. The chain combines TRBV27 with TRBJ1-1; tentatively, D is TRBD1 (6 bases). The CDR3 has 14 amino acids. Trimming pared 5 bases from V and 1 base from J, leaving 11 bases between. CDR1 and CDR2 (germline): MNHEY, SMNVEV (reference sequence).

The sample holds one count of this clone. The gene calls are TRBV7-9 and TRBJ2-7; D is perhaps TRBD2 (6 bases). This CDR3 is built from 13 residues. Trimming removed 1 base from V and 3 bases from J, with 7 bases in between. Germline V gene data show CDR1 as SEHNR and CDR2 as FQNEAQ (reference sequence). CDR3 nucleotides: TGTGCCAGCAGCTTAGTCGGGGGCTACGAGCAGTACTTC. As protein: CASSLVGGYEQYF.

This sequence joins TRBV10-3 and TRBJ2-7, with 11 positions matching TRBD2. The J segment lost 0 bases and the V segment lost 0 bases, leaving 10 bases of the junction unmatched. The CDR3 contains 19 residues. Germline CDR1 and CDR2: ENHRY and SYGVKD. The CDR3 region has the DNA TGTGCCATCAGTGAGTCGCTGGGACTAGCGGACCGGAGCTCCTACGAGCAGTACTTC. It specifies CAISESLGLADRSSYEQYF.

The chain employs TRBV19 and TRBJ1-5; D gene uncertain. Germline lookup yields CDR1 LNHDA and CDR2 SQIVND (reference sequence). CDR3 size: 17 residues. V dropped 3 bases and J dropped 4 bases, with 19 bases sitting between them. As DNA, the CDR3 is TGTGCCAGTAGTATGCAAGGAGTGCAATTTTATAATCAGCCCCAGCATTTT. Protein product: CASSMQGVQFYNQPQHF.

The V gene is TRBV30, the J gene TRBJ1-5; TRBD1 matches at 7 bases. Unmatched junction bases numbered 3, after V lost 2 bases and J lost 2 bases. The germline V gene has CDR1 GTSNPN and CDR2 SVGIG (reference sequence). This CDR3 spans 14 amino acids. CDR3 nucleotide sequence: TGTGCCTGGAGTCACACAGGGGGCAATCAGCCCCAGCATTTT. Translating it yields CAWSHTGGNQPQHF.

This chain links TRBV7-2 with TRBJ2-7; TRBD2 is a possible D gene (6 bases). The CDR3 totals 11 residues. The ends were cut back, 1 base at V and 12 bases at J, with 10 bases in the middle. The germline gives CDR1 SGHTA, CDR2 FQGNSA. As DNA, the CDR3 is TGTGCCAGCAGCTTAGGGAGGGTTCTGTACTTC. The encoded protein is CASSLGRVLYF.

The chain employs TRBV27 and TRBJ1-3; D not resolved. The CDR3 is made up of 14 amino acids. Trimming pared 0 bases from V and 3 bases from J, leaving 6 bases between. Germline V gives CDR1 MNHEY, CDR2 SMNVEV (reference sequence). CDR3 amino acids: CASSLSHFGNTIYF. CDR3 DNA: TGTGCCAGCAGTTTATCGCACTTTGGAAACACCATATATTTT.

The CDR3 DNA is TGTGCCAGCAGTGAAGCCGGACAGGGCGTCTATGGCTACACCTTC. Translation: CASSEAGQGVYGYTF. The chain links TRBV6-1 to TRBJ1-2; 8 positions match TRBD1. The CDR3 spans 15 residues. The germline V gene has CDR1 MNHNS and CDR2 SASEGT. J was trimmed by 4 bases and V by 0 bases; bases with no gene match: 4.

V is TRBV28 and J is TRBJ1-5; D is unclear. V lost 2 bases, J lost 4 bases, and 9 bases lay in between. The CDR3 length is 14 residues. Germline CDR1 and CDR2: MDHEN and SYDVKM. CDR3 nucleotide sequence: TGTGCCAGCAGTTTACATCCCGGGAATCAGCCCCAGCATTTT. Translated, it gives CASSLHPGNQPQHF.

The chain is built from TRBV5-6 and TRBJ1-5, with D perhaps TRBD1 (5 bases). The V gene's germline CDR1 is SGHDT and CDR2 YYEEEE. Trimming removed 2 bases at V and 9 bases at J, with 21 bases between. CDR3 length: 16 amino acids. CDR3 DNA sequence: TGTGCCAGCAGCTTTAACCGTGATGGGGCAGGGCTGCCCCAGCATTTT. Translation gives CASSFNRDGAGLPQHF.

This clone has at least ten counts. The rearrangement uses TRBV30 and TRBJ2-7, with 9 bases lining up with TRBD2. The V gene end was trimmed by 3 bases and the J gene end by 4 bases; junction bases not matched to a gene: 7. The CDR3 runs 14 residues. Germline loops: CDR1 GTSNPN, CDR2 SVGIG (reference sequence). This CDR3 is CAWRSSGSRYEQYF. DNA for the CDR3: TGTGCCTGGAGAAGTAGCGGGAGTAGGTACGAGCAGTACTTC.

The V and J genes are TRBV7-2 and TRBJ2-7; 7 nucleotides line up with TRBD2. The CDR3 is made up of 14 amino acids. Germline-derived CDR1 and CDR2 are SGHTA and FQGNSA. Trimming at V came to 5 bases and at J to 5 bases, leaving 9 bases not matched to a gene. The CDR3 coding sequence is TGTGCCAGCAGCCACGCGACTAGCAGGGACGAGCAGTACTTC. Residues: CASSHATSRDEQYF.

V is TRBV11-2 and J is TRBJ2-7; 12 positions agree with TRBD2. In germline, CDR1 is SGHAT, CDR2 FQNNGV. J gave up 1 base and V 4 bases, and 14 bases lay outside the gene matches. This CDR3 contains 19 residues. Written as DNA, the CDR3 is TGTGCCAGCAGCTCCCGTCAACAAAGGACTAGCGGGACTTCCTACGAGCAGTACTTC. It encodes CASSSRQQRTSGTSYEQYF.